The 25 T cell receptor beta chains below were found in one sample sequenced in a study of shared clonotypes between healthy human individuals. Here immunoSEQ multiplex PCR was the method, and the copy in TCRdb shows in-frame clones only, minus some. In the table there are about 1.5 million clones, approximately 98% of which are singletons. Input material: naive CD4+ T cells sorted from blood. The subset was: CD45RA+ positively selected. Source of these receptors: a man aged 25 to 40 in good health.

CDR3 residues: CASSPVGAKNIQYF. CDR3 DNA sequence: TGTGCCAGTAGTCCTGTGGGAGCCAAAAACATTCAGTACTTC. This chain uses TRBV19 with TRBJ2-4; no firm D call. CDR1 and CDR2 from the germline V gene are LNHDA and SQIVND (reference sequence). The CDR3 runs to 14 residues. Trimming cost V 5 bases and J 0 bases, with 8 bases left between them.

The CDR3 DNA reads as TGTGCCAGCAGTGTAGCATCGCGGGATCAGCCCCAGCATTTT. Protein product: CASSVASRDQPQHF. The chain is built from TRBV2 and TRBJ1-5; D unclear. CDR1 is SNHLY and CDR2 is FYNNEI in the germline V gene. The V end was cut by 4 bases, the J end by 5 bases, with 12 bases between. The CDR3 is 14 residues long.

V gene TRBV20-1 combines with J gene TRBJ2-1; D possibly corresponds to TRBD2 (6 bases). V was trimmed by 3 bases and J by 9 bases, leaving 9 bases between them. The CDR3 loop spans 11 amino acids. The germline CDR1 and CDR2 sequences are DFQATT and SNEGSKA (reference sequence). The DNA for the CDR3 is TGCAGTGCTAGGATAGCGGCTGAGCAGTTCTTC. Translated: CSARIAAEQFF.

This clone was observed once. The chain joins TRBV7-8 to TRBJ2-1, with a tentative D call TRBD2 (5 bases). The CDR3 is 11 residues long. The V end was cut by 5 bases, the J end by 8 bases, with 7 bases between. CDR1 and CDR2 (germline): SGHVS, FQNEAQ. This CDR3 is CASSGGYEQFF. The CDR3 region has the DNA TGTGCCAGCAGCGGAGGCTATGAGCAGTTCTTC.

The count of this clone is one. The chain employs TRBV5-1 and TRBJ2-2; 8 bases are shared with TRBD2. Per the germline V gene, CDR1 is SGHRS and CDR2 is YFSETQ. The CDR3 contains 16 residues. J was trimmed by 0 bases and V by 6 bases; bases with no gene match: 7. The DNA of the CDR3 is TGCGCCAGCACCGCCCCGGGACTAGCGAACACCGGGGAGCTGTTTTTT. It codes for CASTAPGLANTGELFF.

The chain is built from TRBV18 and TRBJ2-1; 11 positions match TRBD2. The CDR3 has 15 amino acids. V shed 6 bases, J shed 1 base, and the junction held 2 bases outside the gene matches. Per germline, CDR1 KGHSH and CDR2 LQKENI. CDR3 sequence reads: CASSLAGGSYNEQFF. In DNA form, the CDR3 reads TGTGCCAGCTCCTTAGCGGGAGGGTCCTACAATGAGCAGTTCTTC.

The chain is built from TRBV19 and TRBJ2-7, with D unresolved. Germline V gene sequence: CDR1 LNHDA, CDR2 SQIVND (reference sequence). The CDR3 spans 14 residues. V gave up 3 bases and J gave up 4 bases, with 13 bases separating them. The CDR3 region has the DNA TGTGCCAGTAGTATCGATGGGGTCCGGTACGAGCAGTACTTC. Translation gives CASSIDGVRYEQYF.

The chain couples TRBV28 to TRBJ1-5; TRBD1 agrees at 9 bases. Per the germline V gene, CDR1 is MDHEN and CDR2 is SYDVKM. J was trimmed by 3 bases and V by 10 bases; bases with no gene match: 7. CDR3 length equals 14 residues. The CDR3, as DNA: TGTGCCACCATGGACAGGGGACACAATCAGCCCCAGCATTTT. This gives the protein CATMDRGHNQPQHF.

The V call is TRBV21-1, the J call TRBJ2-7. TRBV21-1 is noted as a pseudogene. CDR3 size: 15 residues. For the CDR3, the DNA is TGTGCCAGCAGCAAAGAATCACCCGAATCCTACGAGCAGTACTTC. Translating it yields CASSKESPESYEQYF.

The V call is TRBV28, the J call TRBJ2-7; TRBD1 might be the D (5 bases). CDR3 length equals 12 residues. V lost 2 bases, J lost 8 bases, and 10 bases lay in between. Germline V lookup: CDR1 MDHEN, CDR2 SYDVKM. CDR3 in DNA: TGTGCCAGCAGTTTACAGGGATTCAAGCAGTACTTC. This encodes CASSLQGFKQYF.

The chain couples TRBV10-3 to TRBJ2-2, with D perhaps matching TRBD1 (6 bases). Germline V gene data show CDR1 as ENHRY and CDR2 as SYGVKD. The germline V and J ends were trimmed by 7 bases and 3 bases, with 15 bases remaining between them. CDR3 length: 15 residues. This CDR3 is CAIIFTGRYTGELFF. DNA of the CDR3: TGTGCCATCATTTTTACAGGGCGGTACACCGGGGAGCTGTTTTTT.

The CDR3 region has the DNA TGCACCAGCAGCCAACCGGTACAAGAGACCCAGTACTTC. It is translated as CTSSQPVQETQYF. V gene TRBV1 combines with J gene TRBJ2-5; the table calls TRBD2, which could not be checked here. TRBV1 is termed a pseudogene. The CDR3 runs to 13 residues.

This clone occurred once. J is TRBJ2-5 and V is TRBV19; 9 bases are shared with TRBD2. The CDR3 sequence is 16 residues long. The germline CDR1 and CDR2 sequences are LNHDA and SQIVND (reference sequence). V shed 3 bases and J 5 bases; nucleotides not matched to a gene: 10. CDR3 in DNA: TGTGCCAGTAGTATGATTAGCGGGAGTATAATGGAGACCCAGTACTTC. Its protein product is CASSMISGSIMETQYF.

The chain uses TRBV7-8 and TRBJ2-7; the D gene could be TRBD1 or TRBD2 (6 bases each). V was trimmed by 5 bases and J by 4 bases, leaving 21 bases between them. Germline lookup yields CDR1 SGHVS and CDR2 FQNEAQ. The length of the CDR3 is 16 residues. The CDR3 DNA reads as TGTGCCAGCAGCCCAAGGGGGGCAGGGTCGAATTACGAGCAGTACTTC. The encoded protein is CASSPRGAGSNYEQYF.

The chain is built from TRBV18 and TRBJ2-3, with TRBD2 matching 9 bases. V was pared by 0 bases and J by 3 bases, with 4 bases of the junction left unmatched. CDR1 KGHSH and CDR2 LQKENI come from the germline V gene. This CDR3 has 16 residues. CDR3 coding DNA: TGTGCCAGCTCACCACCGAATAGCGGGAGAACAGATACGCAGTATTTT. This sequence encodes CASSPPNSGRTDTQYF.

The chain employs TRBV7-8 and TRBJ2-7; 10 bases fit TRBD2. This CDR3 region has 19 residues. Germline assignment: CDR1 SGHVS and CDR2 FQNEAQ. The V gene end was trimmed by 5 bases and the J gene end by 3 bases; junction bases not matched to a gene: 19. The CDR3 DNA reads TGTGCCAGCAGCCCAGCCGCCTTAGCGGGAGGTAAGGGTGGCTACGAGCAGTACTTC. It yields the protein CASSPAALAGGKGGYEQYF.

The V and J genes are TRBV7-8 and TRBJ1-1; possibly TRBD1 for D (5 bases). The V gene's germline CDR1 is SGHVS and CDR2 FQNEAQ. With 1 base removed from V and 1 base from J, the gap between germline ends came to 13 bases. The length of the CDR3 is 16 residues. This chain's CDR3 is CASSLVFGRENTEAFF. DNA of the CDR3: TGTGCCAGCAGCTTAGTGTTTGGCAGGGAGAACACTGAAGCTTTCTTT. Full variable domain (remainder filled in from reference TRBV7-8 and TRBJ1-1): GAGVSQSPRYKVAKRGQDVALRCDPISGHVSLFWYQQALGQGPEFLTYFQNEAQLDKSGLPSDRFFAERPEGSVSTLKIQRTQQEDSAVYLCASSLVFGRENTEAFFGQGTRLTVV.

This rearrangement joins TRBV15 to TRBJ2-7; maybe TRBD1 (6 bases). There are 15 residues in the CDR3. Germline loops: CDR1 LNHNV, CDR2 YYDKDF (reference sequence). V was trimmed by 6 bases and J by 1 base, leaving 16 bases between them. DNA of the CDR3: TGTGCCACCAGGTTCGAACAGGGCCCATCCTACGAGCAGTACTTC. This encodes CATRFEQGPSYEQYF. The variable domain in full, with the rest retrieved from reference TRBV15 and TRBJ2-7, is DAMVIQNPRYQVTQFGKPVTLSCSQTLNHNVMYWYQQKSSQAPKLLFHYYDKDFNNEADTPDNFQSRRPNTSFCFLDIRSPGLGDTAMYLCATRFEQGPSYEQYFGPGTRLTVT.

The chain combines TRBV29-1 with TRBJ1-1, with D tentatively TRBD1 (5 bases). Germline V gene data show CDR1 as SQVTM and CDR2 as ANQGSEA. V shed 7 bases and J shed 9 bases, with 12 bases lying between them. This CDR3 region has 10 residues. In DNA, the CDR3 is TGCAGCGGTGGGGGGGATAAAGCTTTCTTT. Protein: CSGGGDKAFF.

The V gene is TRBV30, the J gene TRBJ1-1, with no clear D. The CDR3 covers 12 residues. Germline assignment: CDR1 GTSNPN and CDR2 SVGIG (reference sequence). The germline V and J ends were trimmed by 2 bases and 7 bases, with 11 bases remaining between them. This CDR3 reads CAWSWREGEAFF. CDR3 DNA sequence: TGTGCCTGGAGTTGGAGGGAAGGTGAAGCTTTCTTT.

This clone was detected once. The CDR3 DNA is TGCAGCGCCACATGGGACAGGGGGGCCTATGGCTACACCTTC. Translated: CSATWDRGAYGYTF. The V call is TRBV29-1, the J call TRBJ1-2; 11 bases agree with TRBD1. The V segment lost 7 bases and the J segment 4 bases; nucleotides outside the gene matches: 8. Germline V CDR1 and CDR2: SQVTM, ANQGSEA. The CDR3 is 14 amino acids.

The chain combines TRBV7-9 with TRBJ1-2; D may be TRBD1 (6 bases). CDR1 and CDR2 (germline): SEHNR, FQNEAQ (reference sequence). Trimming shortened V by 0 bases and J by 3 bases, and 17 bases separated the two germline ends. The CDR3 extends over 17 amino acids. CDR3 amino acids: CASSLALDGGNHYGYTF. CDR3 nucleotide sequence: TGTGCCAGCAGCTTAGCGCTCGACGGGGGCAATCACTATGGCTACACCTTC. The full variable domain, completed using reference TRBV7-9 and TRBJ1-2, is DTGVSQNPRHKITKRGQNVTFRCDPISEHNRLYWYRQTLGQGPEFLTYFQNEAQLEKSRLLSDRFSAERPKGSFSTLEIQRTEQGDSAMYLCASSLALDGGNHYGYTFGSGTRLTVV.

This rearrangement joins TRBV25-1 to TRBJ2-6; D is possibly TRBD1 or TRBD2 (5 bases each). This CDR3 is 18 amino acids long. V shed 1 base and J shed 2 bases, with 15 bases lying between them. Germline CDR1 reads MGHDK; CDR2 reads SYGVNS. The CDR3 DNA follows: TGTGCCAGCAGTGAATTAGGGGCCGCCGGGGCTGGGGCCAACGTCCTGACTTTC. Residues: CASSELGAAGAGANVLTF.

This clone has only one observation. This rearrangement joins TRBV4-2 to TRBJ1-3; 9 bases fit TRBD1. The CDR3 is 16 amino acids. The V gene's germline CDR1 is LGHNA and CDR2 YNFKEQ. Trimming cost V 2 bases and J 7 bases; bases outside gene matches: 9. The CDR3, as DNA: TGTGCCAGCAGCCAAAACGACAGGGGGAGGGTTAACACCATATATTTT. Protein sequence: CASSQNDRGRVNTIYF.

The chain's CDR3 is CATSRDGWGGGEGETQYF. The CDR3 DNA follows: TGTGCCACCAGCAGAGATGGGTGGGGAGGGGGCGAGGGCGAGACCCAGTACTTC. V usage is TRBV15 and J usage is TRBJ2-5; the D gene could be TRBD1 or TRBD2 (7 bases each). V was cut by 0 bases and J by 5 bases, with 22 bases left in between. The germline gives CDR1 LNHNV, CDR2 YYDKDF (reference sequence). This CDR3 region has 18 residues.